A single sample is the source of the 30 T cell receptor beta chains below, sequenced in a study of siplizumab effects on memory and regulatory T cells (dated by TCRdb to the late 2010s). Library preparation used the immunoSEQ multiplex PCR assay. TCRdb obtained this table from immuneACCESS and retained in-frame rearrangements with V and J assigned. These tables miss some clones; where compared with another copy, unresolved V genes account for less than half of the shortfall, and the remainder is unexplained. The sample profile shows approximately 100,000 clones; around 90% of them were found once. The ten largest account for about 11% of the sample. Sequencing used non-Treg CD4+ T cells sorted from blood. The sample's cell subset or site label is to be understood as: FACS-sorted unstimulated CD4+ non-regulatory T cells. The receptors stem from a human donor in good health.

V and J are TRBV6-4 and TRBJ2-4; 8 bases are a match to TRBD2. Unmatched junction bases numbered 2, after V lost 3 bases and J lost 4 bases. The CDR3 is made up of 14 amino acids. Per the germline V gene, CDR1 is MRHNA and CDR2 is SNTAGT. CDR3 amino acids: CASSEGTRKNIQYF. In nucleotides, the CDR3 is TGTGCCAGCAGTGAGGGGACTAGGAAAAACATTCAGTACTTC.

This clone occurred once. The chain uses TRBV6-6 and TRBJ2-1; D not certain. Germline-derived CDR1 and CDR2 are MNHNY and SVGAGI (reference sequence). V lost 0 bases, J lost 5 bases, and 11 bases lay in between. This CDR3 has 15 amino acids. CDR3 sequence (DNA): TGTGCCAGCAGTTACTCGATTGCCCGTGACAATGAGCAGTTCTTC. It yields the protein CASSYSIARDNEQFF.

The chain links TRBV19 to TRBJ2-1; 8 bases line up with TRBD2. Germline trimming cut 0 bases from V and 4 bases from J; bases unmatched to any gene: 5. CDR1 is LNHDA and CDR2 is SQIVND in the germline V gene (reference sequence). The CDR3 runs to 16 residues. CDR3 loop: CASSIERGAVYNEQFF. The CDR3 DNA sequence: TGTGCCAGTAGTATAGAGCGGGGGGCGGTTTACAATGAGCAGTTCTTC.

The rearrangement joins TRBV13 to TRBJ2-7; 15 nucleotides agree with TRBD2. Germline values: CDR1 PRHDT, CDR2 FYEKMQ (reference sequence). The CDR3 sequence is 14 residues long. J lost 7 bases, V lost 8 bases, and 6 bases had no gene match. CDR3 protein: CASGLAGGLGEQYF. CDR3 in DNA: TGTGCCAGCGGACTAGCGGGAGGGCTGGGGGAGCAGTACTTC. Combining the CDR3 with reference TRBV13 and TRBJ2-7 gives the whole variable domain AAGVIQSPRHLIKEKRETATLKCYPIPRHDTVYWYQQGPGQDPQFLISFYEKMQSDKGSIPDRFSAQQFSDYHSELNMSSLELGDSALYFCASGLAGGLGEQYFGPGTRLTVT.

This chain connects TRBV7-6 to TRBJ2-3; D may be TRBD2 (5 bases). The CDR3 runs 15 residues. CDR1 and CDR2 from the germline V gene are SGHVS and FNYEAQ. Trimming pared 2 bases from V and 1 base from J, leaving 10 bases between. CDR3 sequence: CASSLRESGTDTQYF. CDR3 nucleotide sequence: TGTGCCAGCAGCTTAAGGGAGAGCGGCACAGATACGCAGTATTTT.

V and J are TRBV6-5 and TRBJ1-2; D is undetermined. CDR3 length: 14 residues. In germline, CDR1 is MNHEY, CDR2 SVGAGI. V was trimmed by 0 bases and J by 5 bases, leaving 10 bases between them. The DNA of the CDR3 is TGTGCCAGCAGTTACTCCCGGACTTTTTATGGCTACACCTTC. It yields the protein CASSYSRTFYGYTF.

This rearrangement joins TRBV4-3 to TRBJ2-3, with 7 bases identical to TRBD1. With V trimmed by 1 base and J by 1 base, 5 bases remained unmatched. The CDR3 extends over 16 amino acids. CDR1 is LGHNA and CDR2 is YSLEER in the germline V gene. CDR3 protein: CASSQGHRGGTDTQYF. For the CDR3, the DNA is TGCGCCAGCAGCCAAGGGCACAGGGGTGGCACAGATACGCAGTATTTT.

This sequence joins TRBV7-8 and TRBJ1-2, with D unclear. The germline V and J ends were trimmed by 5 bases and 4 bases, with 8 bases remaining between them. CDR3 size: 12 residues. Germline V gene data show CDR1 as SGHVS and CDR2 as FQNEAQ. CDR3 region: CASSPGPYGYTF. The CDR3 DNA reads as TGTGCCAGCAGCCCCGGGCCCTATGGCTACACCTTC.

The J gene is TRBJ2-3, the V gene TRBV6-5; D tentatively reads TRBD1 or TRBD2 (5 bases each). There are 13 residues in the CDR3. Germline-derived CDR1 and CDR2 are MNHEY and SVGAGI. V lost 4 bases and J lost 13, with 18 bases in between. The chain's CDR3 is CASSSRTGRLKYF. The CDR3 region has the DNA TGTGCCAGCAGTTCACGGACGGGGCGGTTGAAGTATTTT.

The rearrangement uses TRBV28 and TRBJ1-1; maybe TRBD1 (5 bases). V was shortened by 7 bases and J by 7 bases, with 16 bases between the two germline ends. Germline V CDR1 and CDR2: MDHEN, SYDVKM. The CDR3 length is 13 residues. The CDR3 protein is CASTPGARGEAFF. The CDR3 bases are TGTGCCAGCACGCCTGGGGCGCGGGGTGAAGCTTTCTTT. The variable domain in full, with the rest retrieved from reference TRBV28 and TRBJ1-1, is DVKVTQSSRYLVKRTGEKVFLECVQDMDHENMFWYRQDPGLGLRLIYFSYDVKMKEKGDIPEGYSVSREKKERFSLILESASTNQTSMYLCASTPGARGEAFFGQGTRLTVV.

V is TRBV7-2 and J is TRBJ2-7; the match to TRBD2 covers 10 bases. The V gene's germline CDR1 is SGHTA and CDR2 FQGNSA. V was pared by 5 bases and J by 3 bases, with 7 bases of the junction left unmatched. CDR3 length: 15 amino acids. The CDR3 nucleotides read TGTGCCAGCAGCGTAGGACTAGCGGCGTACTACGAGCAGTACTTC. This encodes CASSVGLAAYYEQYF.

The chain has TRBV5-8 and TRBJ2-1; 7 bases fit TRBD2. Germline V lookup: CDR1 SGHTS, CDR2 YDEGEE. The CDR3 sequence is 15 residues long. V lost 0 bases and J lost 5; bases outside the gene matches: 5. In nucleotides, the CDR3 is TGTGCCAGCAGCTTGGATGGCGGGAGTCACAATGAGCAGTTCTTC. It yields the protein CASSLDGGSHNEQFF.

V is TRBV11-3 and J is TRBJ2-3, with 9 bases aligning to TRBD2. The CDR3 is 17 amino acids. Trimming at V came to 4 bases and at J to 5 bases, leaving 13 bases not matched to a gene. In germline, CDR1 is SGHNT, CDR2 YENEEA. The CDR3 spells CASSSGLAPQSVDTQYF. The CDR3, as DNA: TGTGCCAGCAGCTCTGGACTAGCGCCCCAATCTGTAGATACGCAGTATTTT.

V usage is TRBV27 and J usage is TRBJ2-6; 9 nucleotides line up with TRBD1. CDR1 is MNHEY and CDR2 is SMNVEV in the germline V gene (reference sequence). The CDR3 consists of 18 residues. The junction had 12 bases not matched to a gene; V was cut back by 5 bases and J by 4 bases. This CDR3 reads CASSIAGTGFSGANVLTF. The CDR3 nucleotides read TGTGCCAGCAGTATAGCCGGGACAGGGTTTTCCGGGGCCAACGTCCTGACTTTC.

The chain uses TRBV7-9 and TRBJ2-1; the D gene is possibly TRBD1 (6 bases). V lost 1 base and J lost 6, with 10 bases in between. The CDR3 runs to 14 residues. CDR1 and CDR2 (germline): SEHNR, FQNEAQ (reference sequence). CDR3 amino acids: CASSLGQGRNEQFF. CDR3 nucleotide sequence: TGTGCCAGCAGCTTAGGGCAGGGGCGCAATGAGCAGTTCTTC.

The V and J genes are TRBV5-1 and TRBJ2-3; D may be TRBD1 (6 bases). Germline-derived CDR1 and CDR2 are SGHRS and YFSETQ. Trimming took off 3 bases at V and 6 bases at J, with 11 bases between the two ends. The CDR3 consists of 13 residues. The CDR3 DNA reads TGCGCCAGCAGCTCGAGGGGGTCTGATACGCAGTATTTT. It codes for CASSSRGSDTQYF.

The CDR3 DNA reads TGTGCCAGCAGTTTATTAGCGGGGGAGGATGACACTGAAGCTTTCTTT. This translates into CASSLLAGEDDTEAFF. The V and J genes are TRBV27 and TRBJ1-1; D is possibly TRBD1 (5 bases). The CDR3 runs to 16 residues. CDR1 and CDR2 (germline): MNHEY, SMNVEV (reference sequence). Trimming pared 1 base from V and 3 bases from J, leaving 15 bases between.

This rearrangement joins TRBV30 to TRBJ2-2; maybe TRBD1 (5 bases). The germline CDR1 and CDR2 sequences are GTSNPN and SVGIG (reference sequence). Trimming left V 3 bases short and J 1 base short, with 9 bases between. The CDR3 is 14 residues long. CDR3 coding DNA: TGTGCCTGGAGCCGGACACTGAACACCGGGGAGCTGTTTTTT. It specifies CAWSRTLNTGELFF.

J is TRBJ1-5 and V is TRBV6-1, with D maybe TRBD1 (6 bases). CDR1 and CDR2 (germline): MNHNS, SASEGT. V lost 5 bases to trimming and J lost 3 bases, with 14 bases between them. The length of the CDR3 is 15 residues. Written as DNA, the CDR3 is TGTGCCAGCAGTCGCTGGGGACAAGACAATCAGCCCCAGCATTTT. Its protein product is CASSRWGQDNQPQHF.

V and J are TRBV29-1 and TRBJ2-3, with 11 positions matching TRBD1. The CDR3 has 13 residues. With V trimmed by 4 bases and J by 3 bases, 0 bases remained unmatched. Germline values: CDR1 SQVTM, CDR2 ANQGSEA. The CDR3 coding sequence is TGCAGCGTTGGGGACAGGGGGACAGATACGCAGTATTTT. Protein sequence: CSVGDRGTDTQYF.

V and J are TRBV5-4 and TRBJ2-1; TRBD2 aligns across 10 bases. The CDR3 runs 18 residues. The V gene's germline CDR1 is SGHNT and CDR2 YYREEE (reference sequence). Unmatched junction bases numbered 11, after V lost 5 bases and J lost 0 bases. The CDR3 sequence: CASSRTSGGENSYNEQFF. The CDR3 nucleotides are TGTGCCAGCAGTCGGACTAGCGGAGGGGAAAACTCCTACAATGAGCAGTTCTTC.

This chain connects TRBV25-1 to TRBJ2-7; maybe TRBD2 (5 bases). Germline CDR1 reads MGHDK; CDR2 reads SYGVNS. V dropped 4 bases and J dropped 2 bases, with 12 bases sitting between them. The CDR3 is 14 residues long. For the CDR3, the DNA is TGTGCCAGCAGTGGTCTAGCCGGAACCTACGAGCAGTACTTC. Protein: CASSGLAGTYEQYF.

This rearrangement joins TRBV11-1 to TRBJ2-1; 16 bases are shared with TRBD2. In germline, CDR1 is SGHAT, CDR2 FQDESV (reference sequence). The CDR3 extends over 15 amino acids. V lost 5 bases, J lost 12 bases, and 7 bases stayed unmatched. The chain's CDR3 is CASSQGLAGGGAQFF. CDR3 nucleotide sequence: TGTGCCAGCAGCCAGGGACTAGCGGGAGGGGGGGCGCAGTTCTTC.

This clone was detected only once. The CDR3: CASTAGGREQYF. The DNA for the CDR3 is TGTGCCAGCACCGCCGGGGGGCGCGAGCAGTACTTC. The chain uses TRBV6-1 and TRBJ2-7; weak D call: TRBD2 (7 bases). Per germline, CDR1 MNHNS and CDR2 SASEGT. This CDR3 has 12 residues. The ends were cut back, 7 bases at V and 6 bases at J, with 13 bases in the middle.

This chain connects TRBV29-1 to TRBJ2-7; the D gene is possibly TRBD2 (6 bases). The CDR3 covers 14 residues. Trimming removed 4 bases from V and 3 bases from J, with 16 bases in between. Germline V gene sequence: CDR1 SQVTM, CDR2 ANQGSEA. Written as DNA, the CDR3 is TGCAGCGTTGGTCTACTAGCTGGAAGCTACGAGCAGTACTTC. Translation: CSVGLLAGSYEQYF.

The chain is built from TRBV5-1 and TRBJ1-1, with D maybe TRBD1 (5 bases). Germline CDR1 reads SGHRS; CDR2 reads YFSETQ. V was shortened by 1 base and J by 1 base, with 8 bases between the two germline ends. The CDR3 sequence is 14 residues long. In nucleotides, the CDR3 is TGCGCCAGCAGCTTGAGACAGTCGAACACTGAAGCTTTCTTT. Translated: CASSLRQSNTEAFF.

The chain is built from TRBV27 and TRBJ1-2; tentative D call: TRBD1 (6 bases). Germline values: CDR1 MNHEY, CDR2 SMNVEV (reference sequence). The V and J ends lost 5 bases and 5 bases respectively, with 21 bases between them. This CDR3 has 16 amino acids. CDR3: CASSKTAGTPAYGYTF. In DNA form, the CDR3 reads TGTGCCAGCAGTAAAACCGCCGGGACACCCGCTTATGGCTACACCTTC.

This clone has only one observation. The genes are TRBV6-1 and TRBJ2-5; D not certain. This CDR3 comprises 11 residues. The germline gives CDR1 MNHNS, CDR2 SASEGT. V shed 4 bases and J shed 5 bases, with 5 bases lying between them. Written as DNA, the CDR3 is TGTGCCAGCAGTGGTTTGGAGACCCAGTACTTC. Protein sequence: CASSGLETQYF.

In DNA form, the CDR3 reads TGTGCCAGCTGGTGGCCCGGGACATCTTCCTACGAGCAGTACTTC. This gives the protein CASWWPGTSSYEQYF. The chain carries TRBV6-1 and TRBJ2-7, with D possibly TRBD1 on 6 matching bases. CDR1 is MNHNS and CDR2 is SASEGT in the germline V gene. There are 15 residues in the CDR3. The V end lost 8 bases, the J end lost 1 base, and 18 bases lay between the germline ends.

This clone has just one count. The CDR3 region has the DNA TGTGCCAGCAGCCTGGGGACTAGCGGAAAAGAGACCCAGTACTTC. Translated: CASSLGTSGKETQYF. The rearrangement uses TRBV7-2 and TRBJ2-5; 11 positions match TRBD2. The junction had 5 bases not matched to a gene; V was cut back by 5 bases and J by 3 bases. The length of the CDR3 is 15 residues. The germline gives CDR1 SGHTA, CDR2 FQGNSA.